This entry concerns a single T cell receptor beta chain. Trimming shortened V by 6 bases and J by 7 bases, and 16 bases separated the two germline ends. The length of the CDR3 is 14 residues. The germline V gene encodes CDR1 MNHEY and CDR2 SVGAGI. The data derive from a study of technical replicates of blood from a few donors. Clones were read by immunoSEQ multiplex PCR, and TCRdb kept only the in-frame ones, dropping some. This table has 100,000 or so clones, 96% appearing once. What was sequenced was T cells isolated from PBMCs. The receptor's source is a human donor in good health. This chain joins TRBV6-5 and TRBJ2-1; TRBD2 might be the D (5 bases). CDR3 loop: CASRTRLAENEQFF. The CDR3 coding sequence is TGTGCCAGCAGGACCAGGCTAGCTGAGAATGAGCAGTTCTTC.